Listed below are T cell receptor beta chains from one sample, sequenced in a study of blood T cell repertoires in COVID-19. Measured with immunoSEQ multiplex PCR; TCRdb has only the in-frame clones, and not every one. The sample carries about 200,000 clones, approximately 88% recorded once. Sample: peripheral blood. These receptors all come from a man between 60 and 75 years old who had recovered from COVID-19. CDR3s include the opening cysteine and the closing phenylalanine or tryptophan. A D gene is named only where the DNA matches it firmly. Clone size, where shown, is once, few, many, or a class for clones that have expanded.

TRBJ2-2 TRBD2 . TRBV7-2 CASSAFSLAGAAGELFF TGTGCCAGCAGCGCTTTTTCGCTAGCGGGAGCAGCCGGGGAGCTGTTTTTT
TRBJ2-2 . . TRBV9 CASSPGASANTGELFF TGTGCCAGCAGCCCCGGGGCTAGCGCGAACACCGGGGAGCTGTTTTTT
TRBJ2-7 TRBD1 . TRBV4-3 CASSQDLDRGLINYEQYF TGCGCCAGCAGCCAAGATCTCGACAGGGGGCTAATCAACTACGAGCAGTACTTC
TRBJ2-7 TRBD1 . TRBV5-1 CASTDRASSYEQYF TGCGCCAGCACCGACAGGGCGAGCTCCTACGAGCAGTACTTC
TRBJ1-1 . . TRBV5-1 CASSLGRSGTEAFF TGCGCCAGCAGCTTAGGCCGGAGTGGCACTGAAGCTTTCTTT
TRBJ1-3 . . TRBV7-2 CASSLISAVTGNTIYF TGTGCCAGCAGCTTAATATCTGCGGTAACTGGAAACACCATATATTTT
TRBJ2-2 TRBD1 . TRBV19 CASSISDRGRWSGELFF TGTGCCAGTAGTATCAGCGACAGGGGGCGCTGGTCCGGGGAGCTGTTTTTT
TRBJ1-5 . . TRBV12-3/TRBV12-4 CASSSFVNQPQHF TGTGCCAGCAGTTCTTTTGTCAATCAGCCCCAGCATTTT
TRBJ1-6 TRBD1 once TRBV7-8 CASSQGGFNSPLHF TGTGCCAGCAGCCAAGGGGGCTTTAATTCACCCCTCCACTTT
TRBJ1-2 TRBD1 . TRBV7-9 CASSLGQGDGYTF TGTGCCAGCAGCTTAGGGCAGGGGGACGGCTACACCTTC
TRBJ2-7 TRBD1 . TRBV10-2 CASRQGGEQYF TGCGCCAGCAGACAGGGGGGCGAGCAGTACTTC
TRBJ2-7 . many TRBV15 CATSRDSLEQYF TGTGCCACCAGCAGAGATTCCCTTGAGCAGTACTTC
TRBJ1-3 . . TRBV25-1 CASPEGNTIYF TGTGCCAGCCCCGAGGGAAACACCATATATTTT
TRBJ2-7 TRBD2 . TRBV6-5 CASNIAGPSSYEQYF TGTGCCAGCAATATAGCGGGCCCGAGCTCCTACGAGCAGTACTTC
TRBJ2-7 . . TRBV11-2 CASTDLQGNEQYF TGTGCCAGCACCGACCTACAGGGAAACGAGCAGTACTTC
TRBJ1-2 . . TRBV28 CASRMGAGRYGYTF TGTGCCAGCAGAATGGGCGCAGGGCGGTATGGCTACACCTTC
TRBJ1-2 . . TRBV5-1 CASSFTQTGYTF TGCGCCAGCAGCTTCACACAGACTGGCTACACCTTC
TRBJ1-1 . . TRBV18 CASSPPTVNTEAFF TGTGCCAGCTCACCCCCGACAGTGAACACTGAAGCTTTCTTT
TRBJ1-5 TRBD1 . TRBV19 CASKTGGAYSNQPQHF TGTGCCAGTAAAACAGGGGGCGCCTATAGCAATCAGCCCCAGCATTTT
TRBJ1-1 TRBD1 . TRBV5-1 CASSFGTGGQLSTEAFF TGCGCCAGCAGCTTTGGGACAGGGGGCCAGTTGAGCACTGAAGCTTTCTTT
TRBJ1-1 . . TRBV5-5 CASSFRLAQGITEAFF TGTGCCAGCAGCTTCAGGCTAGCTCAAGGGATCACTGAAGCTTTCTTT
TRBJ1-2 . . TRBV15 CATSRDYQGNGYTF TGTGCCACCAGCAGAGATTACCAGGGGAATGGCTACACCTTC
TRBJ2-5 . . TRBV5-1 CASPLGSPRGQYF TGCGCCAGCCCACTCGGATCTCCTCGGGGCCAGTACTTC